The sequence of this T cell receptor beta chain was determined in a study of patients and donors after allogeneic stem cell transplantation. Trimming at V came to 3 bases and at J to 4 bases, leaving 4 bases not matched to a gene. This CDR3 comprises 14 residues. MiXCR was run by TCRdb on the RT-PCR reads, yielding one entry per CDR3 protein. This table has some 150,000 distinct CDR3 sequences, over 30% appearing once. Sequences were obtained from blood, either unsorted or a sorted T cell fraction (not recorded which). V and J are TRBV12-3 or TRBV12-4 and TRBJ1-2; 8 nucleotides agree with TRBD1. The TCR comes from a human donor who was either an allogeneic HSCT recipient or a stem cell or donor lymphocyte infusion donor (not recorded which). It is not recorded whose cells these are; they may come from a transplant donor. CDR3 protein: CASSFGQGAYGYTF. CDR3 nucleotides: TGTGCCAGCAGTTTCGGGCAGGGGGCCTATGGCTACACCTTC.